This T cell receptor beta chain was obtained from a study of OX40 agonist ivuxolimab in advanced cancers. Study-wide context: Ivuxolimab is a fully human IgG2 antibody that activates OX40 (CD134).

Germline CDR1 reads MNHEY; CDR2 reads SMNVEV (reference sequence). V trimming: 3 bases; J trimming: 2 bases; junction bases outside the gene matches: 4. CDR3 length: 15 amino acids. Clones were sequenced by immunoSEQ multiplex PCR, and TCRdb holds only the in-frame ones, with some missing. The data hold some 62,000 clones, with roughly 81% observed a single time. Study-level findings and limits: Antigen targets of the expanded peripheral T cells went undetermined.

For this clone: Antigen unknown.

The V gene is TRBV27, the J gene TRBJ2-1; 7 bases agree with TRBD2. This sequence originates from an adult with an advanced solid tumor such as melanoma, head and neck, liver or kidney cancer. The sequencing used CD4+ or CD8+ T cells sorted from blood, collected in a trial of the OX40 agonist ivuxolimab. The CDR3 here is CASSLGGAAYNEQFF. The DNA for the CDR3 is TGTGCCAGCAGTTTGGGAGGGGCGGCCTACAATGAGCAGTTCTTC.